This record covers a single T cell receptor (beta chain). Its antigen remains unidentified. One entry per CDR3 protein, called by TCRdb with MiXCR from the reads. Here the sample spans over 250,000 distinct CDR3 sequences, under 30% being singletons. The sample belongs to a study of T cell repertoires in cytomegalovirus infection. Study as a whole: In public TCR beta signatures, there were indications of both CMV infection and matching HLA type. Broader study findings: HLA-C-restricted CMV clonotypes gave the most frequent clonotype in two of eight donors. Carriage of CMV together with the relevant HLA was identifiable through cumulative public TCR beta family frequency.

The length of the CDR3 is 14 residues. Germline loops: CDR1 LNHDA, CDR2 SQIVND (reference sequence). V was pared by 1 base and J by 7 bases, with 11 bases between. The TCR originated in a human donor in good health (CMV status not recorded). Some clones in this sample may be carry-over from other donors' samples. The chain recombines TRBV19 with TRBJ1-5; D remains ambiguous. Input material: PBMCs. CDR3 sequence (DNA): TGTGCCAGTAGTATAGGTTTAGGGCACCAGCCCCAGCATTTT. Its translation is CASSIGLGHQPQHF.